These 30 T cell receptor beta chains were sequenced from one sample in a study of T cell clonality in common variable immunodeficiency. Data came from immunoSEQ multiplex PCR; TCRdb stores just in-frame clones and leaves some out. There are more than 35,000 clones in the sample, none observed a single time. Sequencing was performed on peripheral blood mononuclear cells. The origin of the receptors is a person between 18 and 75 years old in good health.

This clone was counted ten times or more. The read finishes 3 residues shy of the CDR3 end, and the germline J gene is used to complete it. V usage is TRBV7-9 and J usage is TRBJ1-2; D is unresolved. With 0 bases removed from V and 4 bases from J, the gap between germline ends came to 9 bases. The CDR3 covers 14 residues. Looked up from germline, CDR1 is SEHNR and CDR2 is FQNEAQ (reference sequence). The sequenced part of the CDR3 DNA is TGTGCCAGCAGCTTAGCCCCACTCGGCTATGGC. Translation gives CASSLAPLGYG. The complete CDR3 protein is CASSLAPLGYGYTF.

This clone was detected ten times or more. Read sequence stops 3 residues before the CDR3 end, and the germline J gene provides the missing end. The genes are TRBV7-6 and TRBJ2-3; no reliable D call. Trimming took 0 bases from V and 1 from J, leaving 5 bases between them. The CDR3 is made up of 14 amino acids. In germline, CDR1 is SGHVS, CDR2 FNYEAQ. The sequenced CDR3 bases are TGTGCCAGCAGCTTAGCCCCTGGCACAGATACG. Translated: CASSLAPGTDT. In full, the CDR3 reads CASSLAPGTDTQYF.

Ten or more counts support this clone. The read ends 3 residues before the CDR3 terminus; that terminus is restored from the germline J gene. The sample has other DNA sequences that encode this CDR3 too. The genes are TRBV20-1 and TRBJ2-6; D gene uncertain. This CDR3 has 13 residues. CDR1 is DFQATT, CDR2 SNEGSKA, per germline (reference sequence). V was clipped by 2 bases and J by 2 bases, with 4 bases between them. The covered CDR3 bases are TGCAGTGCTAGACTAGCTGGGGCCAACGTC. This translates into CSARLAGANV. The entire CDR3 protein reads CSARLAGANVLTF.

This clone was seen repeatedly, ten times or more. At one end, the junction sequence differs from germline, possibly due to a read error. The read ends 3 residues shy of where the CDR3 ends; the end is completed using the germline J gene. J is TRBJ2-3 and V is TRBV6-1, with 9 bases aligning to TRBD2. The germline V gene has CDR1 MNHNS and CDR2 SASEGT. The length of the CDR3 is 18 residues. CDR3: CASTEPRTGTSHVGTQYF. The part of the CDR3 DNA that was read is TGTGCCAGCACTGAACCTAGAACCGGGACTAGCCACGTGGGTACG.

There are many counts of this clone. The CDR3 is cut off 3 residues early in the read; its end comes from the germline J gene. The V call is TRBV10-3, the J call TRBJ2-7; 10 bases map to TRBD2. This CDR3 is 17 amino acids long. CDR1 is ENHRY and CDR2 is SYGVKD in the germline V gene. V was pared by 6 bases and J by 0 bases, with 11 bases of the junction left unmatched. CDR3 in amino acids: CAIREGLAGENSYEQYF. Incomplete CDR3 DNA: TGTGCCATCAGGGAGGGGCTAGCGGGAGAAAACTCCTACGAG.

This clone has ten or more counts. Sequencing ends 3 residues short of the CDR3 end; the germline J gene provides the rest. The chain couples TRBV28 to TRBJ1-1; the match to TRBD1 covers 9 bases. Germline V gene data show CDR1 as MDHEN and CDR2 as SYDVKM. The length of the CDR3 is 14 residues. The CDR3 DNA, read in part, is TGTGCCAGCAGTTCCAAATACAGGGGGCCAAAA. The encoded protein is CASSSKYRGPK. The CDR3 in full is CASSSKYRGPKAFF.

This clone was seen ten or more times. CDR3 protein: CASSGHLQETQYF. The part of the CDR3 DNA that was read is TGCGCCAGCAGTGGACACTTACAAGAGACC. The V gene is TRBV10-1, the J gene TRBJ2-5; D gene ambiguous. The sequence runs out 3 residues before the end of the CDR3; the remainder is reconstructed from the germline J gene. Trimming removed 4 bases from V and 2 bases from J, with 8 bases in between. Germline assignment: CDR1 WNHNN and CDR2 SYGVQD (reference sequence). The CDR3 runs 13 residues.

In this sample, this clone turned up many times. The observed sequence ends 3 residues before the CDR3 terminus, with the missing tail filled in from the germline J gene. The chain carries TRBV12-3 or TRBV12-4 and TRBJ2-1, with TRBD1 matching over 11 bases. The CDR3 sequence is 17 residues long. V shed 0 bases and J 7 bases; nucleotides not matched to a gene: 8. The CDR3 is CASSLAGGQGEVNEQFF. The DNA read from the CDR3 is TGTGCCAGCAGTTTAGCTGGGGGACAGGGGGAGGTTAATGAG.

This clone was observed at least ten times. The read falls 3 residues short of the CDR3 end, and the missing part is taken from the germline J gene. V gene TRBV4-1 combines with J gene TRBJ2-5, with D possibly TRBD1 on 5 matching bases. Trimming cost V 3 bases and J 0 bases, with 8 bases left between them. The V gene's germline CDR1 is MGHRA and CDR2 YSYEKL. The CDR3 is 14 amino acids. The CDR3 region is CASSQDNYQETQYF. The sequenced CDR3 bases are TGCGCCAGCAGCCAGGACAACTACCAAGAGACC.

This clone has ten or more counts. The CDR3 goes on 3 residues after the read ends, and that part is filled in from the germline J gene. V gene TRBV7-8 combines with J gene TRBJ1-2; 7 nucleotides match TRBD1. Germline trimming cut 4 bases from V and 7 bases from J; bases unmatched to any gene: 9. Germline CDR1 is SGHVS and CDR2 is FQNEAQ. The CDR3 has 14 residues. The covered CDR3 bases are TGTGCCAGCAGCTCCGGGGAGGGGGCCGGTGGC. Amino acids: CASSSGEGAGG. The CDR3 in its entirety is CASSSGEGAGGYTF.

This clone was recorded many times. Read coverage stops 3 residues before the CDR3 terminus; the germline J gene supplies the remainder. The chain joins TRBV19 to TRBJ2-1, with D possibly TRBD2 on 6 matching bases. This CDR3 has 14 amino acids. Trimming cost V 8 bases and J 4 bases, with 15 bases left between them. CDR1 and CDR2 from the germline V gene are LNHDA and SQIVND (reference sequence). The part of the CDR3 DNA that was read is TGTGCCAGTGATTCACCGGGACTTTACAATGAG. Its protein product is CASDSPGLYNE. The complete CDR3 sequence is CASDSPGLYNEQFF.

This clone was found many times. The DNA ends 3 residues before the CDR3 does, and the rest of the CDR3 is filled in from the germline J gene. This chain connects TRBV6-1 to TRBJ2-7; 10 bases fit TRBD1. J lost 3 bases, V lost 4 bases, and 9 bases had no gene match. Germline CDR1 reads MNHNS; CDR2 reads SASEGT. This CDR3 spans 16 amino acids. CDR3 sequence: CASSGSPGQGDYEQYF. The sequenced CDR3 bases are TGTGCCAGCAGTGGTTCCCCCGGACAGGGGGACTACGAG.

The table lists this clone with many counts. From the germline J gene comes the end of the CDR3, since the read stops 3 residues before it. This chain uses TRBV28 with TRBJ2-3; 9 bases align to TRBD1. CDR1 is MDHEN and CDR2 is SYDVKM in the germline V gene. The CDR3 length is 13 residues. The CDR3 protein is CASSPRTGETQYF. The covered CDR3 bases are TGTGCCAGCAGCCCCCGGACAGGGGAAACG.

The table lists this clone with many counts. The CDR3 goes on 3 residues after the read ends, and that part is filled in from the germline J gene. The V and J genes are TRBV5-1 and TRBJ2-5, with D unresolved. The CDR3 spans 12 residues. Germline V lookup: CDR1 SGHRS, CDR2 YFSETQ. The V end was cut by 4 bases, the J end by 1 base, with 5 bases between. The CDR3 bases that were read are TGCGCCAGCAGCAGCTCCCAAGAGACC. Translation: CASSSSQET. The entire CDR3 is CASSSSQETQYF.

This clone came up many times. Sequencing ends 3 residues short of the CDR3 end; the germline J gene provides the rest. The chain recombines TRBV11-2 with TRBJ2-3; D unresolved. This CDR3 region has 14 residues. Germline assignment: CDR1 SGHAT and CDR2 FQNNGV. This chain's CDR3 is CASSRLDSPWAQYF. CDR3 bases read: TGTGCCAGCAGCCGACTCGACTCTCCGTGGGCG.

Many counts were recorded for this clone. The DNA ends 3 residues before the CDR3 does, and the rest of the CDR3 is filled in from the germline J gene. The chain is built from TRBV19 and TRBJ2-2, with TRBD1 as a possible D gene (6 bases). V was cut by 5 bases and J by 5 bases, with 21 bases left in between. Germline lookup yields CDR1 LNHDA and CDR2 SQIVND (reference sequence). The CDR3 runs to 17 residues. CDR3 sequence: CASSPRVGLGGTGELFF. Partial CDR3 DNA: TGTGCCAGTAGTCCCCGGGTCGGCCTAGGGGGAACCGGGGAG. Full variable domain (missing parts from reference TRBV19 and TRBJ2-2): DGGITQSPKYLFRKEGQNVTLSCEQNLNHDAMYWYRQDPGQGLRLIYYSQIVNDFQKGDIAEGYSVSREKKESFPLTVTSAQKNPTAFYLCASSPRVGLGGTGELFFGEGSRLTVL.

This clone was detected many times. The read halts 3 residues ahead of the CDR3 end, with the missing end drawn from the germline J gene. The chain links TRBV19 to TRBJ1-1; 10 bases are shared with TRBD1. The CDR3 sequence is 15 residues long. Germline values: CDR1 LNHDA, CDR2 SQIVND (reference sequence). Unmatched junction bases numbered 7, after V lost 5 bases and J lost 4 bases. The CDR3 loop is CASSHPWTGGTEAFF. Partial CDR3 DNA: TGTGCCAGTAGTCACCCTTGGACAGGGGGCACTGAA.

The table lists this clone with many counts. The DNA ends 3 residues before the CDR3 does, and the rest of the CDR3 is filled in from the germline J gene. The chain recombines TRBV20-1 with TRBJ1-6; TRBD1 is a possible D gene (5 bases). The CDR3 length is 17 residues. Trimming removed 0 bases at V and 1 base at J, with 13 bases between. Germline V CDR1 and CDR2: DFQATT, SNEGSKA (reference sequence). The part of the CDR3 DNA that was read is TGCAGTGCTAGAGAACAGGCTCTTGGGTCCTATAATTCACCC. Translated, it gives CSAREQALGSYNSP. The entire CDR3 protein is CSAREQALGSYNSPLHF.

This clone has a count of ten or more. The CDR3 extends 3 residues past the end of the read, so its final part is completed from the germline J gene. The rearrangement links TRBV6-4 to TRBJ2-1, with a possible D match to TRBD1 (7 bases). The V end lost 0 bases, the J end lost 5 bases, and 17 bases lay between the germline ends. Germline V gene sequence: CDR1 MRHNA, CDR2 SNTAGT. The CDR3 consists of 17 residues. The CDR3 bases that were read are TGTGCCAGCAGTGACTCAATGACAGGGAGGTACAACAATGAG. Protein product: CASSDSMTGRYNNE. The whole CDR3 protein reads CASSDSMTGRYNNEQFF.

Ten or more counts support this clone. The CDR3 end falls 3 residues outside the read, so it is completed with the germline J gene. This chain connects TRBV20-1 to TRBJ1-6; D is uncertain. V was clipped by 0 bases and J by 0 bases, with 12 bases between them. The CDR3 has 17 residues. CDR1 DFQATT and CDR2 SNEGSKA come from the germline V gene (reference sequence). CDR3 loop: CSARDLARSSYNSPLHF. The DNA read from the CDR3 is TGCAGTGCTAGAGATTTGGCCAGGAGCTCCTATAATTCACCC.

This clone appeared many times. The read finishes 3 residues shy of the CDR3 end, and the germline J gene is used to complete it. This rearrangement joins TRBV18 to TRBJ2-1, with D hard to call. Per germline, CDR1 KGHSH and CDR2 LQKENI. This CDR3 comprises 13 residues. V lost 3 bases, J lost 6 bases, and 9 bases lay in between. The CDR3 sequence is CASSPSLANEQFF. Partial CDR3 DNA: TGTGCCAGCTCACCCTCACTTGCCAATGAG.

This clone was seen many times. The missing CDR3 end, 3 residues past where the read stops, is filled in from the germline J gene. The chain carries TRBV20-1 and TRBJ2-1, with TRBD2 matching over 11 bases. The CDR3 is made up of 18 amino acids. V lost 3 bases, J lost 6 bases, and 16 bases stayed unmatched. Germline V CDR1 and CDR2: DFQATT, SNEGSKA (reference sequence). The part of the CDR3 DNA that was read is TGCAGTGCTAGTCTAGCGGGAGGCTCTGGCGGGAGGCCCAATGAG. Translated, it gives CSASLAGGSGGRPNE. The whole CDR3 sequence reads CSASLAGGSGGRPNEQFF.

This clone came up many times. The sequenced fragment ends 3 residues before the CDR3 boundary, so the rest is inferred from the germline J gene. The chain couples TRBV5-1 to TRBJ2-6; D is possibly TRBD1 (5 bases). Trimming left V 4 bases short and J 3 bases short, with 11 bases between. Germline assignment: CDR1 SGHRS and CDR2 YFSETQ. The CDR3 is made up of 15 amino acids. Here the CDR3 reads CASSPQGGGANVLTF. CDR3 DNA, as far as it was read: TGCGCCAGCAGCCCCCAGGGTGGTGGGGCCAACGTC.

This clone was seen ten or more times. The read ends 3 residues before the CDR3 terminus; that terminus is restored from the germline J gene. The chain couples TRBV7-9 to TRBJ1-5; a weak D match, TRBD1 (6 bases). CDR1 is SEHNR, CDR2 FQNEAQ, per germline (reference sequence). The CDR3 is 15 residues long. Trimming pared 1 base from V and 3 bases from J, leaving 10 bases between. CDR3 residues: CASSLEGHLNQPQHF. The DNA read from the CDR3 is TGTGCCAGCAGCTTAGAGGGACACCTCAATCAGCCC.

This clone showed up many times. The read comes to an end 3 residues before the CDR3 does, leaving the germline J gene to fill in the end. This chain links TRBV20-1 with TRBJ2-3; 8 bases align to TRBD1. V gave up 0 bases and J gave up 2 bases; unmatched junction bases: 4. CDR1 and CDR2 (germline): DFQATT, SNEGSKA (reference sequence). The CDR3 extends over 15 amino acids. CDR3 in amino acids: CSARDRDRYTDTQYF. The covered CDR3 bases are TGCAGTGCTAGAGACCGGGACAGGTACACAGATACG.

This clone was observed a few times. The sequence runs out 3 residues before the end of the CDR3; the remainder is reconstructed from the germline J gene. The chain couples TRBV11-2 to TRBJ2-1; 8 bases align to TRBD2. There are 15 residues in the CDR3. Germline V gene data show CDR1 as SGHAT and CDR2 as FQNNGV. The ends lost 0 bases at V and 8 bases at J; junction bases unmatched: 6. The CDR3 here is CASSLELAVTYEQFF. The DNA read from the CDR3 is TGTGCCAGCAGCTTAGAACTAGCGGTGACATATGAG.

The table lists this clone with many counts. Sequencing ends 3 residues short of the CDR3 end; the germline J gene provides the rest. The chain recombines TRBV7-9 with TRBJ1-6; D is perhaps TRBD1 (5 bases). Germline loops: CDR1 SEHNR, CDR2 FQNEAQ (reference sequence). CDR3 size: 15 residues. V shed 5 bases and J shed 9 bases, with 17 bases lying between them. CDR3 residues: CASSVLIPQGSPLHF. Incomplete CDR3 DNA: TGTGCCAGCAGCGTTCTAATCCCGCAGGGTTCACCC.

This clone was counted at least ten times. The read is 3 residues too short to cover the CDR3 end, so that end is filled in from the germline J gene. The J gene is TRBJ2-3, the V gene TRBV19; possible D gene TRBD2, 6 bases. Trimming shortened V by 4 bases and J by 5 bases, and 10 bases separated the two germline ends. Germline assignment: CDR1 LNHDA and CDR2 SQIVND (reference sequence). The CDR3 extends over 13 amino acids. The sequenced part of the CDR3 DNA is TGTGCCAGTAGTAGACGCGGGGAAGATACG. Protein sequence: CASSRRGEDT. The CDR3 in full is CASSRRGEDTQYF.

At least ten counts were recorded for this clone. The CDR3 goes on 3 residues after the read ends, and that part is filled in from the germline J gene. The rearrangement joins TRBV5-4 to TRBJ1-2, with TRBD1 matching 8 bases. V was clipped by 5 bases and J by 3 bases; unmatched bases: 3. The CDR3 loop spans 13 amino acids. Germline lookup yields CDR1 SGHNT and CDR2 YYREEE (reference sequence). This chain's CDR3 is CASSSTGDYGYTF. The covered CDR3 bases are TGTGCCAGCAGTTCGACAGGGGACTATGGC.

This clone was observed many times. The read is 3 residues too short to cover the CDR3 end, so that end is filled in from the germline J gene. The chain carries TRBV30 and TRBJ2-7, with D perhaps matching TRBD1 (5 bases). V shed 0 bases and J shed 4 bases, with 7 bases lying between them. Germline values: CDR1 GTSNPN, CDR2 SVGIG (reference sequence). The CDR3 has 12 residues. The CDR3 loop reads CAWSVGRYEQYF. The sequenced part of the CDR3 DNA is TGTGCCTGGAGTGTGGGGCGGTACGAG.